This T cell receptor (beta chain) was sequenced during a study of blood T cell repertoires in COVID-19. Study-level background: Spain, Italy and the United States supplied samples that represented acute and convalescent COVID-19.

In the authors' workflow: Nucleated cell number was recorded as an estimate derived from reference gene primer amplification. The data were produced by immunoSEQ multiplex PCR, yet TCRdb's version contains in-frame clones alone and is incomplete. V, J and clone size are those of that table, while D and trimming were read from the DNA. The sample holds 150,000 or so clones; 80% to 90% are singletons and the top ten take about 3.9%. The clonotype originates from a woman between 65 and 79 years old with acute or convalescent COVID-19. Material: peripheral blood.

The CDR3 nucleotides read TGTGCCAGCAGCTTAGTAGAGACAAAAAACATTCAGTACTTC. It translates to CASSLVETKNIQYF. This sequence joins TRBV7-2 and TRBJ2-4; D remains ambiguous. The CDR3 spans 14 residues. The germline gives CDR1 SGHTA, CDR2 FQGNSA. The germline V and J ends were trimmed by 1 base and 4 bases, with 8 bases remaining between them. Full variable domain (rest looked up from reference TRBV7-2 and TRBJ2-4): GAGVSQSPSNKVTEKGKDVELRCDPISGHTALYWYRQSLGQGLEFLIYFQGNSAPDKSGLPSDRFSAERTGGSVSTLTIQRTQQEDSAVYLCASSLVETKNIQYFGAGTRLSVL.